One sample yielded the 26 T cell receptor beta chains listed below, sequenced in a study of PD-1 blockade in mismatch repair-deficient tumors. TCRdb keeps only in-frame clones here, not all; method: immunoSEQ multiplex PCR. Found here are under 40,000 clones, roughly 84% of them singletons; the top ten hold less than 1.3%. Sequencing was performed on PBMCs, taken roughly nine months after starting pembrolizumab. Receptors originate from an adult with mismatch repair-deficient cancer.

The chain uses TRBV15 and TRBJ2-3; 7 nucleotides line up with TRBD2. The germline CDR1 and CDR2 sequences are LNHNV and YYDKDF (reference sequence). The CDR3 has 18 amino acids. With 3 bases clipped from V and 1 base from J, the junction kept 13 bases outside the gene matches. The CDR3 reads CATSSSLGRQGGTDTQYF. CDR3 nucleotides: TGTGCCACCAGCAGTTCCCTCGGGAGGCAGGGAGGCACAGATACGCAGTATTTT.

This chain uses TRBV2 with TRBJ1-2; tentatively, D is TRBD1 (6 bases). The germline V gene has CDR1 SNHLY and CDR2 FYNNEI. The CDR3 has 14 amino acids. Trimming took off 1 base at V and 3 bases at J, with 9 bases between the two ends. This CDR3 is CASSEEGVYYGYTF. DNA of the CDR3: TGTGCCAGCAGTGAAGAGGGGGTCTACTATGGCTACACCTTC.

The chain recombines TRBV7-3 with TRBJ2-3; weak D call: TRBD2 (6 bases). The germline gives CDR1 SGHTA, CDR2 FQGTGA. This CDR3 spans 14 amino acids. Trimming shortened V by 6 bases and J by 6 bases, and 16 bases separated the two germline ends. The CDR3 reads CASRRTTSSDTQYF. The CDR3 DNA follows: TGTGCCAGCAGGAGGACTACTTCTTCCGATACGCAGTATTTT. The full variable domain, completed using reference TRBV7-3 and TRBJ2-3, is GAGVSQTPSNKVTEKGKYVELRCDPISGHTALYWYRQSLGQGPEFLIYFQGTGAADDSGLPNDRFFAVRPEGSVSTLKIQRTERGDSAVYLCASRRTTSSDTQYFGPGTRLTVL.

This clone has a handful of counts. The chain recombines TRBV4-2 with TRBJ2-7, with TRBD2 matching over 8 bases. This CDR3 contains 16 residues. Per the germline V gene, CDR1 is LGHNA and CDR2 is YNFKEQ. The V gene end was trimmed by 1 base and the J gene end by 6 bases; junction bases not matched to a gene: 11. The DNA of the CDR3 is TGTGCCAGCAGCCAAGGGGTACTAGCGGACTCTGGCGAGCAGTACTTC. It translates to CASSQGVLADSGEQYF.

The gene calls are TRBV6-6 and TRBJ1-1, with D perhaps TRBD1 (6 bases). Trimming took 0 bases from V and 3 from J, leaving 11 bases between them. Germline lookup yields CDR1 MNHNY and CDR2 SVGAGI (reference sequence). The CDR3 covers 15 residues. The CDR3 protein is CASSYSTGRDTEAFF. As DNA, the CDR3 is TGTGCCAGCAGTTACTCGACAGGTAGGGACACTGAAGCTTTCTTT.

A single count supports this clone. The CDR3 reads CASSPLGVSQAFF. In DNA, the CDR3 is TGTGCCAGCAGCCCCCTCGGGGTTAGCCAAGCTTTCTTT. V and J are TRBV6-1 and TRBJ1-1, with D hard to call. Per the germline V gene, CDR1 is MNHNS and CDR2 is SASEGT. CDR3 length: 13 amino acids. With 6 bases removed from V and 9 bases from J, the gap between germline ends came to 17 bases.

This chain connects TRBV5-8 to TRBJ2-7, with D hard to call. The V and J ends lost 2 bases and 5 bases respectively, with 11 bases between them. The CDR3 runs 13 residues. Germline CDR1 and CDR2: SGHTS and YDEGEE. The CDR3 is CASSFPPYNEQYF. CDR3 bases: TGTGCCAGCAGCTTCCCCCCATACAACGAGCAGTACTTC.

The chain combines TRBV11-2 with TRBJ1-5; 10 bases fit TRBD1. In germline, CDR1 is SGHAT, CDR2 FQNNGV. The CDR3 covers 17 residues. Losses at the gene ends were 6 bases for V and 5 bases for J; bases not matched to a gene: 13. The CDR3: CASRTTRGQGFDQPQHF. CDR3 coding DNA: TGTGCCAGCAGGACCACTAGGGGACAGGGGTTCGATCAGCCCCAGCATTTT.

This chain uses TRBV6-1 with TRBJ1-2; 10 bases fit TRBD1. CDR1 and CDR2 from the germline V gene are MNHNS and SASEGT. This CDR3 has 15 residues. Unmatched junction bases numbered 11, after V lost 8 bases and J lost 5 bases. CDR3 nucleotides: TGTGCCAGCGATGGTACGGGACAGGGGATTTATGGCTACACCTTC. Encoded protein: CASDGTGQGIYGYTF.

The rearrangement links TRBV4-1 to TRBJ1-4, with D uncertain. Germline CDR1 reads MGHRA; CDR2 reads YSYEKL. The V end was cut by 1 base, the J end by 8 bases, with 17 bases between. The length of the CDR3 is 16 residues. This CDR3 is CASSQVTDTSWEKLFF. CDR3 nucleotide sequence: TGCGCCAGCAGCCAAGTGACCGACACATCTTGGGAAAAACTGTTTTTT.

The chain recombines TRBV7-3 with TRBJ2-1; D perhaps matches TRBD1 (6 bases). Looked up from germline, CDR1 is SGHTA and CDR2 is FQGTGA. Trimming took 4 bases from V and 4 from J, leaving 14 bases between them. CDR3 length: 15 amino acids. DNA for the CDR3: TGTGCCAGCAGCTCCCAAGGGGGAACGTACAATGAGCAGTTCTTC. Amino acid sequence: CASSSQGGTYNEQFF.

The rearrangement links TRBV5-1 to TRBJ2-3; 10 nucleotides match TRBD2. Germline assignment: CDR1 SGHRS and CDR2 YFSETQ. V lost 5 bases and J lost 6; bases outside the gene matches: 9. The CDR3 has 15 residues. CDR3 in amino acids: CASRATAGGGDTQYF. DNA for the CDR3: TGCGCCAGCAGAGCGACAGCGGGAGGGGGCGATACGCAGTATTTT.

The rearrangement uses TRBV7-8 and TRBJ1-3, with D perhaps matching TRBD1 (5 bases). The CDR3 extends over 15 amino acids. The V end was cut by 4 bases, the J end by 0 bases, with 10 bases between. CDR1 SGHVS and CDR2 FQNEAQ come from the germline V gene. CDR3 bases: TGTGCCAGCAGCTCACAGGTCAGCTCTGGAAACACCATATATTTT. It codes for CASSSQVSSGNTIYF.

V usage is TRBV11-2 and J usage is TRBJ2-5, with D possibly TRBD1 on 5 matching bases. Germline CDR1 SGHAT, CDR2 FQNNGV. This CDR3 is 14 amino acids long. Between the trimmed V and J ends, which lost 7 bases and 2 bases, there was a span of 14 bases. The CDR3 is CASTLGVNQETQYF. The DNA of the CDR3 is TGTGCCAGCACCCTAGGGGTAAATCAAGAGACCCAGTACTTC.

This clone was seen just once. The V gene is TRBV9, the J gene TRBJ1-1; the match to TRBD1 covers 7 bases. The CDR3 length is 16 residues. Losses at the gene ends were 0 bases for V and 0 bases for J; bases not matched to a gene: 5. Looked up from germline, CDR1 is SGDLS and CDR2 is YYNGEE. CDR3 nucleotide sequence: TGTGCCAGCAGCGTAGCCACAGGGGACTTGAACACTGAAGCTTTCTTT. This sequence encodes CASSVATGDLNTEAFF.

This chain uses TRBV5-8 with TRBJ2-7, with 7 bases aligning to TRBD1. V dropped 0 bases and J dropped 3; count of bases not matched to a gene: 6. CDR3 length: 15 amino acids. Germline loops: CDR1 SGHTS, CDR2 YDEGEE. CDR3 region: CASSLVTGSNYEQYF. DNA for the CDR3: TGTGCCAGCAGCTTGGTGACAGGGAGTAACTACGAGCAGTACTTC.

Only a few counts were recorded for this clone. The chain employs TRBV28 and TRBJ2-7, with 10 positions matching TRBD2. The CDR3 loop spans 15 amino acids. J was trimmed by 4 bases and V by 6 bases; bases with no gene match: 9. Germline V gene lookup returns CDR1 MDHEN and CDR2 SYDVKM. The CDR3 protein is CASRLSSGRAYEQYF. The CDR3 coding sequence is TGTGCCAGCAGACTATCAAGCGGGAGGGCTTACGAGCAGTACTTC.

A single count supports this clone. The chain uses TRBV28 and TRBJ1-1; D is perhaps TRBD1 (5 bases). This CDR3 comprises 16 residues. Germline CDR1 reads MDHEN; CDR2 reads SYDVKM. Trimming shortened V by 3 bases and J by 5 bases, and 19 bases separated the two germline ends. The CDR3, as DNA: TGTGCCAGCAGTTTCTTGGAGGAGGGGCCGGGGACTGAAGCTTTCTTT. Residues: CASSFLEEGPGTEAFF. Using reference TRBV28 and TRBJ1-1 for the parts outside the CDR3, the full variable domain is DVKVTQSSRYLVKRTGEKVFLECVQDMDHENMFWYRQDPGLGLRLIYFSYDVKMKEKGDIPEGYSVSREKKERFSLILESASTNQTSMYLCASSFLEEGPGTEAFFGQGTRLTVV.

The chain couples TRBV11-2 to TRBJ1-1; the D gene is possibly TRBD1 (6 bases). V was trimmed by 3 bases and J by 1 base, leaving 21 bases between them. Germline CDR1 reads SGHAT; CDR2 reads FQNNGV. The CDR3 length is 18 residues. CDR3 in DNA: TGTGCCAGCAGCTTTCTAGGCAGGGGTAGATTCGGGAACACTGAAGCTTTCTTT. Protein sequence: CASSFLGRGRFGNTEAFF.

This CDR3 is CASSPRTGGYRTEAFF. CDR3 bases: TGTGCCAGCAGTCCACGGACAGGGGGATATCGGACTGAAGCTTTCTTT. The J gene is TRBJ1-1, the V gene TRBV2; TRBD1 agrees at 10 bases. The CDR3 totals 16 residues. The junction had 11 bases not matched to a gene; V was cut back by 5 bases and J by 5 bases. In germline, CDR1 is SNHLY, CDR2 FYNNEI. Filled out from reference TRBV2 and TRBJ1-1, the complete variable domain reads EPEVTQTPSHQVTQMGQEVILRCVPISNHLYFYWYRQILGQKVEFLVSFYNNEISEKSEIFDDQFSVERPDGSNFTLKIRSTKLEDSAMYFCASSPRTGGYRTEAFFGQGTRLTVV.

This chain joins TRBV19 and TRBJ2-1; 8 bases align to TRBD2. Trimming removed 3 bases from V and 8 bases from J; junction bases left unmatched: 15. The CDR3 loop spans 17 amino acids. Germline CDR1 LNHDA, CDR2 SQIVND (reference sequence). Written as DNA, the CDR3 is TGTGCCAGTAGTATGGGCGGGAGGACGATCATGGGGGATGAGCAGTTCTTC. Its protein product is CASSMGGRTIMGDEQFF.

This rearrangement joins TRBV11-3 to TRBJ2-5; 13 bases are shared with TRBD2. Germline CDR1 is SGHNT and CDR2 is YENEEA. After removal of 4 bases from V and 12 bases from J, the junction contained 5 bases not matched to a gene. The CDR3 contains 13 residues. The CDR3 sequence: CASSSGTSGIKYF. The DNA of the CDR3 is TGTGCCAGCAGCTCCGGGACTAGCGGGATAAAGTACTTC.

The chain combines TRBV18 with TRBJ2-1, with 11 bases lining up with TRBD2. The CDR3 runs to 15 residues. With V trimmed by 5 bases and J by 7 bases, 7 bases remained unmatched. Germline CDR1 and CDR2: KGHSH and LQKENI. The CDR3 protein is CASSGLAGGSNEQFF. As DNA, the CDR3 is TGTGCCAGCTCAGGTCTAGCGGGAGGATCAAATGAGCAGTTCTTC.

This clone was recorded once. The gene calls are TRBV18 and TRBJ1-2; D is unresolved. Trimming took off 2 bases at V and 4 bases at J, with 8 bases between the two ends. The CDR3 runs to 13 residues. Per germline, CDR1 KGHSH and CDR2 LQKENI. The CDR3 loop is CASSPKVAYGYTF. CDR3 DNA: TGTGCCAGCTCACCAAAGGTAGCCTATGGCTACACCTTC.

V is TRBV28 and J is TRBJ2-3, with D possibly TRBD1 on 6 matching bases. CDR1 is MDHEN, CDR2 SYDVKM, per germline. The CDR3 runs 15 residues. V lost 1 base, J lost 5 bases, and 13 bases lay in between. The CDR3 loop is CASSLSGHNVDTQYF. CDR3 sequence (DNA): TGTGCCAGCAGTTTATCGGGACACAACGTAGATACGCAGTATTTT.

The J gene is TRBJ2-2, the V gene TRBV7-2; D is unresolved. The CDR3 length is 16 residues. CDR1 SGHTA and CDR2 FQGNSA come from the germline V gene. Trimming removed 5 bases from V and 4 bases from J, with 17 bases in between. The CDR3 region is CASSLTLSPTTGELFF. The CDR3 coding sequence is TGTGCCAGCAGCCTGACACTCTCTCCCACCACCGGGGAGCTGTTTTTT.